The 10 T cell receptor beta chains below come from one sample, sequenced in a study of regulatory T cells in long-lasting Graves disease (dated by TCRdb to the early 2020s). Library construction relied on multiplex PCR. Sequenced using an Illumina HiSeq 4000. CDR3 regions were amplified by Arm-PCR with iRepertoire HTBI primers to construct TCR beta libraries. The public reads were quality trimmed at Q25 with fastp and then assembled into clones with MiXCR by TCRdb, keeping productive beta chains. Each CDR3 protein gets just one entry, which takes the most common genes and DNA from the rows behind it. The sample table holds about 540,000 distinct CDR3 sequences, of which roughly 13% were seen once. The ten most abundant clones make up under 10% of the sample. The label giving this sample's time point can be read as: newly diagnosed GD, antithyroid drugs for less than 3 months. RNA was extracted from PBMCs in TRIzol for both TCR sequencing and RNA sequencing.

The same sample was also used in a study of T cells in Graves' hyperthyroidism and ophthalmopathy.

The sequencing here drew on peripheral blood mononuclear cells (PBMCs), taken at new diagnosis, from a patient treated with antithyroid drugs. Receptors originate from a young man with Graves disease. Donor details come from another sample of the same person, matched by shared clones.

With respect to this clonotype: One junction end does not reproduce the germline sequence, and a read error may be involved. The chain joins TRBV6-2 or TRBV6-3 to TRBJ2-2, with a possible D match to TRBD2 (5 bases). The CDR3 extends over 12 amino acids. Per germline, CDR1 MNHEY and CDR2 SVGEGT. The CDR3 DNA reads TGTGCCAGCTCTTTCGTCACCGGGGAGCTGCTTTTT. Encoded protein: CASSFVTGELLF.

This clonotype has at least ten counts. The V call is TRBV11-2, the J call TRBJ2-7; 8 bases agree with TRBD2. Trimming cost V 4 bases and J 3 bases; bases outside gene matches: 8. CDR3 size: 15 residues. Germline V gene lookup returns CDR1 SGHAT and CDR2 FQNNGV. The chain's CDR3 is CASSSLLAEHYEQYF. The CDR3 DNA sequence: TGTGCCAGCAGCTCCTTACTAGCGGAACACTACGAGCAGTACTTC.

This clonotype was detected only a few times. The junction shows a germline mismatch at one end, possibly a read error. The DNA of the CDR3 is TGCGCCAGCAGCCAAGCGGACAGCCAGAATCAGCCCCAGCATTTT. It specifies CASSQADSQNQPQHF. This sequence joins TRBV13 and TRBJ1-5; D perhaps matches TRBD1 (6 bases). The CDR3 contains 15 residues. CDR1 is PRHDT, CDR2 FYEKMQ, per germline (reference sequence).

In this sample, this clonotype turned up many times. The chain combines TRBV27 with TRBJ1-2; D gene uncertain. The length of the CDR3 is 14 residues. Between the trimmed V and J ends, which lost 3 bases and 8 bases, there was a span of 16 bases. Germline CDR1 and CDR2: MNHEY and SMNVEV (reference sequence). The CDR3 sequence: CASSFLGTTSGYTF. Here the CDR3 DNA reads TGTGCCAGCAGTTTTTTGGGAACGACGTCGGGCTACACCTTC.

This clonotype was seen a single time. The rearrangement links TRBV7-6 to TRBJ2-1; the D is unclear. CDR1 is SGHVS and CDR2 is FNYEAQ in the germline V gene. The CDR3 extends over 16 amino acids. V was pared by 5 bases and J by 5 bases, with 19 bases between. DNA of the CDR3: TGTGCCAGCAGCCAAAGGCCCCCGGGTAAACACAATGAGCAGTTCTTC. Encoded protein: CASSQRPPGKHNEQFF.

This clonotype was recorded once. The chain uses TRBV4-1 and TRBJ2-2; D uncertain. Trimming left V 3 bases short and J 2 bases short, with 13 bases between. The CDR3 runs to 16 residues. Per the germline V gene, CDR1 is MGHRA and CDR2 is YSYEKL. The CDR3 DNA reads TGCGCCAGCAGCCACCGGGTCCCAGTAAACACCGGGGAGCTGTTTTTT. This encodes CASSHRVPVNTGELFF.

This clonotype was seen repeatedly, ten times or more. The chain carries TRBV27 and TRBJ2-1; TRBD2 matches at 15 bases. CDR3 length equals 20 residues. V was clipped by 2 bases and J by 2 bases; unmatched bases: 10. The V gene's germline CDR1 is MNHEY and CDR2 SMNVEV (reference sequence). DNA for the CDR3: TGTGCCAGCAGTTTAAGCATAGGACTAGCGGGAGGGAGGACCTACAATGAGCAGTTCTTC. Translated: CASSLSIGLAGGRTYNEQFF.

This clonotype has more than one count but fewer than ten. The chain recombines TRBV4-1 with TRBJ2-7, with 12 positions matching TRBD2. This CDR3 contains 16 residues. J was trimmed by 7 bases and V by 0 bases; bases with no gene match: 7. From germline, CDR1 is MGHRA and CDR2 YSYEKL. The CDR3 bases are TGCGCCAGCAGCCAAGATTGGGCTAGCGGGAGGGGAGAGCAGTACTTC. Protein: CASSQDWASGRGEQYF.

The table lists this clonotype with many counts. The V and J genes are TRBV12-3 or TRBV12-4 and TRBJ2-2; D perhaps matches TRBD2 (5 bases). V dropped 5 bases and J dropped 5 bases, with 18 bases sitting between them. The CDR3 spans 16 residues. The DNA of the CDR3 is TGTGCCAGCAGTCCCGTATCCCGGGATGTTACCGGGGAGCTGTTTTTT. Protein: CASSPVSRDVTGELFF.

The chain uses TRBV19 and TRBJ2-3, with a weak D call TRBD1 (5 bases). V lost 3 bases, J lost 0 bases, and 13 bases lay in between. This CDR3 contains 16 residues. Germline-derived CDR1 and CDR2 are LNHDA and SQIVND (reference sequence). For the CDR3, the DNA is TGTGCCAGTAGTATTCAGGGATTCTCTAGCACAGATACGCAGTATTTT. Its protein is CASSIQGFSSTDTQYF.